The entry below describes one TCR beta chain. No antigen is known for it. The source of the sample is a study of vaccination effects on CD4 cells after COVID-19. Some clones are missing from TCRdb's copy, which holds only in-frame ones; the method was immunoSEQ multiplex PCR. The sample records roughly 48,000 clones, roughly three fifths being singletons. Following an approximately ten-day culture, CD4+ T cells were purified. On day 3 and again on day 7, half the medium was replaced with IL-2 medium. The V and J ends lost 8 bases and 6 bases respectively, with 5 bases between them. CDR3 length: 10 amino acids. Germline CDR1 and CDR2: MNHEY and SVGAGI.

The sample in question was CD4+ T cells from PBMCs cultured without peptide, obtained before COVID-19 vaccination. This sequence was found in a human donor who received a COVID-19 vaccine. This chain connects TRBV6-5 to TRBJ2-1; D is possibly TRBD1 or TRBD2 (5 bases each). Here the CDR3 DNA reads TGTGCCAGCGGGGGCAATGAGCAGTTCTTC. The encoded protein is CASGGNEQFF.